The 2 T cell receptor beta chains given below trace back to one sample, sequenced in a study of vaccination and CD4 T cells after COVID-19. An Oncomine TCR Beta short-read assay was used to sequence the DNA from cultured CD4+ T cells. TCRdb reanalysed the PCR reads using MiXCR and keeps one entry per CDR3 protein. Here the sample spans some 12,000 distinct CDR3 sequences, 40% to 60% being singletons. These TCRs are of unknown antigen specificity. Stated treatment: roughly 11-day PBMC culture with coronavirus spike peptide pools or control peptides (ViraFEST assay). Input material: CD4+ T cells from blood, cultured in vitro. The source of these receptors is a human donor who had recovered from COVID-19.

The chain carries TRBV4-1 and TRBJ2-7, with D perhaps assigned TRBD1 or TRBD2 (5 bases each). V was trimmed by 4 bases and J by 2 bases, leaving 12 bases between them. CDR1 and CDR2 (germline): MGHRA, YSYEKL. This CDR3 has 14 residues. The CDR3 coding sequence is TGCGCCAGCAGCCTCCGGGACCGCACCTACGAGCAGTACTTC. It specifies CASSLRDRTYEQYF.

This clonotype showed up just a few times. The chain is built from TRBV20-1 and TRBJ1-5; 8 nucleotides line up with TRBD1. Germline CDR1 reads DFQATT; CDR2 reads SNEGSKA (reference sequence). There are 15 residues in the CDR3. V was pared by 3 bases and J by 6 bases, with 10 bases of the junction left unmatched. CDR3 region: CSASRGQAVSQPQHF. The CDR3 DNA follows: TGCAGTGCTAGTCGGGGACAGGCCGTTAGTCAGCCCCAGCATTTT.